The 27 T cell receptor beta chains below were found in one sample sequenced in a study of CD8 T cells in Susac syndrome. RNA, at about 0.45 to 1 ug, was reverse transcribed with random hexamers. Via MiXCR, TCRdb re-called the immunoSEQ multiplex PCR reads, giving one row per CDR3 protein. The table records 120,000 to 150,000 distinct CDR3 sequences, roughly 94% of them present only once. The sequenced material came from CD4+ T cells from PBMCs. The receptors come from a human donor in good health.

This sequence joins TRBV4-1 and TRBJ1-4; 11 nucleotides match TRBD1. The V gene end was trimmed by 0 bases and the J gene end by 0 bases; junction bases not matched to a gene: 0. This CDR3 contains 17 residues. Per germline, CDR1 MGHRA and CDR2 YSYEKL. CDR3 amino acids: CASSQEDRGPTNEKLFF. Written as DNA, the CDR3 is TGCGCCAGCAGCCAAGAGGACAGGGGGCCAACTAATGAAAAACTGTTTTTT.

The chain carries TRBV25-1 and TRBJ2-5, with D hard to call. Germline-derived CDR1 and CDR2 are MGHDK and SYGVNS. This CDR3 is 14 amino acids long. Trimming cost V 2 bases and J 5 bases, with 12 bases left between them. CDR3 sequence: CASSESQTPETQYF. The CDR3 DNA follows: TGTGCCAGCAGTGAAAGTCAGACCCCGGAGACCCAGTACTTC.

V is TRBV3-1 and J is TRBJ2-5; TRBD2 matches 7 bases. V lost 4 bases and J lost 2; bases outside the gene matches: 7. Germline CDR1 is LGHDT and CDR2 is YNNKEL (reference sequence). The CDR3 contains 15 residues. The CDR3 spells CASSPSGIAQETQYF. CDR3 sequence (DNA): TGTGCCAGCAGCCCAAGCGGGATAGCTCAAGAGACCCAGTACTTC.

The chain joins TRBV3-1 to TRBJ2-2, with D uncertain. This CDR3 comprises 13 residues. Germline V CDR1 and CDR2: LGHDT, YNNKEL (reference sequence). Trimming stripped 4 bases from V and 8 bases from J, with 11 bases between. CDR3 amino acids: CASSLATGGELFF. CDR3 DNA sequence: TGTGCCAGCAGCCTAGCCACCGGAGGGGAGCTGTTTTTT.

The rearrangement links TRBV19 to TRBJ2-1; D is undetermined. The V and J ends lost 3 bases and 8 bases respectively, with 17 bases between them. Germline lookup yields CDR1 LNHDA and CDR2 SQIVND (reference sequence). The CDR3 is 15 amino acids. The CDR3 here is CASSIGQVGWDEQFF. In DNA form, the CDR3 reads TGTGCCAGTAGTATTGGGCAGGTGGGGTGGGATGAGCAGTTCTTC.

The chain joins TRBV6-1 to TRBJ2-7; 13 bases align to TRBD2. Germline V gives CDR1 MNHNS, CDR2 SASEGT. Trimming removed 5 bases from V and 7 bases from J; junction bases left unmatched: 17. The CDR3 consists of 18 residues. The DNA for the CDR3 is TGTGCCAGCAGTCCCGGGACTAGCGGGAATCTCGCAGCGGAGGAGCAGTACTTC. It encodes CASSPGTSGNLAAEEQYF.

This chain joins TRBV29-1 and TRBJ1-6; the D gene is possibly TRBD1 (5 bases). Trimming shortened V by 7 bases and J by 7 bases, and 14 bases separated the two germline ends. Germline V CDR1 and CDR2: SQVTM, ANQGSEA. CDR3 length: 13 residues. CDR3: CSAGSGDNSPLHF. CDR3 coding DNA: TGCAGCGCCGGGTCCGGGGACAATTCACCCCTCCACTTT.

The gene calls are TRBV6-6 and TRBJ1-3; the D is unclear. V dropped 1 base and J dropped 0 bases, with 7 bases sitting between them. Germline-derived CDR1 and CDR2 are MNHNY and SVGAGI (reference sequence). The CDR3 has 15 residues. The DNA for the CDR3 is TGTGCCAGCAGTTACTTAACCAACTCTGGAAACACCATATATTTT. It is translated as CASSYLTNSGNTIYF.

The chain carries TRBV5-4 and TRBJ1-3; maybe TRBD1 (6 bases). The V end lost 4 bases, the J end lost 1 base, and 15 bases lay between the germline ends. The CDR3 extends over 16 amino acids. Germline-derived CDR1 and CDR2 are SGHNT and YYREEE (reference sequence). The CDR3 loop is CASSPGQQRSGNTIYF. Written as DNA, the CDR3 is TGTGCCAGCAGCCCCGGACAGCAAAGATCTGGAAACACCATATATTTT.

J is TRBJ1-5 and V is TRBV28; TRBD1 might be the D (5 bases). The CDR3 spans 14 residues. In germline, CDR1 is MDHEN, CDR2 SYDVKM. V was pared by 6 bases and J by 3 bases, with 12 bases between. The CDR3 DNA sequence: TGTGCCAGCAGCCCCGAGACAGACAATCAGCCCCAGCATTTT. It translates to CASSPETDNQPQHF.

The chain joins TRBV6-2 or TRBV6-3 to TRBJ1-1, with D perhaps matching TRBD1 (6 bases). V was trimmed by 6 bases and J by 6 bases, leaving 20 bases between them. This CDR3 is 15 amino acids long. Germline CDR1 and CDR2: MNHEY and SVGEGT. DNA of the CDR3: TGTGCCAGCAGGCCCCCCGGACGGCCAGGGGCTGAAGCTTTCTTT. Its translation is CASRPPGRPGAEAFF.

The chain combines TRBV5-4 with TRBJ1-1, with no clear D. This CDR3 region has 13 residues. Germline CDR1 is SGHNT and CDR2 is YYREEE (reference sequence). Trimming left V 0 bases short and J 11 bases short, with 14 bases between. The CDR3 spells CASSLVAGGEAFF. CDR3 DNA: TGTGCCAGCAGCTTGGTGGCCGGCGGGGAGGCTTTCTTT. The entire variable domain, with the rest obtained from reference TRBV5-4 and TRBJ1-1, is as follows: ETGVTQSPTHLIKTRGQQVTLRCSSQSGHNTVSWYQQALGQGPQFIFQYYREEENGRGNFPPRFSGLQFPNYSSELNVNALELDDSALYLCASSLVAGGEAFFGQGTRLTVV.

The chain links TRBV20-1 to TRBJ2-1; TRBD1 or TRBD2 may be the D gene (5 bases each). Germline CDR1 is DFQATT and CDR2 is SNEGSKA (reference sequence). Trimming took off 6 bases at V and 7 bases at J, with 22 bases between the two ends. CDR3 size: 15 residues. This CDR3 reads CSATPRGPPGNEQFF. For the CDR3, the DNA is TGCAGTGCCACCCCCCGGGGACCTCCGGGGAATGAGCAGTTCTTC.

This chain uses TRBV18 with TRBJ1-2; a weak D match, TRBD1 (5 bases). V lost 3 bases and J 3 bases, leaving 14 bases between the germline ends. The CDR3 has 15 amino acids. Germline V CDR1 and CDR2: KGHSH, LQKENI. As DNA, the CDR3 is TGTGCCAGCTCACCCGGGGACGGGACGGACTATGGCTACACCTTC. Translation: CASSPGDGTDYGYTF.

The chain links TRBV5-6 to TRBJ2-2; D is perhaps TRBD1 (8 bases). V shed 5 bases and J shed 7 bases, with 15 bases lying between them. Germline V lookup: CDR1 SGHDT, CDR2 YYEEEE. The CDR3 has 14 amino acids. CDR3 sequence (DNA): TGTGCCAGCAGACGACAGGGGAGGGGCGGGGAGCTGTTTTTT. Translation gives CASRRQGRGGELFF.

This clonotype has a single count. This chain joins TRBV6-5 and TRBJ2-7; TRBD1 agrees at 12 bases. The CDR3 is 15 amino acids. V was clipped by 5 bases and J by 5 bases; unmatched bases: 7. The germline gives CDR1 MNHEY, CDR2 SVGAGI. The CDR3 sequence is CASSQTGTGGDEQYF. The CDR3 DNA reads TGTGCCAGCAGTCAAACCGGGACAGGGGGCGACGAGCAGTACTTC.

This sequence joins TRBV23-1 and TRBJ2-2; D is unresolved. TRBV23-1 is noted as an ORF with a role that remains uncertain. CDR3 length: 15 residues. V lost 10 bases to trimming and J lost 0 bases, with 15 bases between them. The CDR3 DNA reads as TGCGCCAACGAAGTGGGGAACACGAACACCGGGGAGCTGTTTTTT. It encodes CANEVGNTNTGELFF.

The chain links TRBV20-1 to TRBJ2-7; D not resolved. The CDR3 totals 14 residues. Germline CDR1 reads DFQATT; CDR2 reads SNEGSKA (reference sequence). V dropped 1 base and J dropped 2 bases, with 12 bases sitting between them. CDR3 residues: CSARGTQVTYEQYF. Written as DNA, the CDR3 is TGCAGTGCTAGAGGGACGCAAGTCACCTACGAGCAGTACTTC.

The chain has TRBV28 and TRBJ2-1; D gene uncertain. The CDR3 has 12 residues. The germline CDR1 and CDR2 sequences are MDHEN and SYDVKM. The V and J ends lost 6 bases and 3 bases respectively, with 6 bases between them. CDR3 DNA: TGTGCCAGCAGAAGACTCTACAATGAGCAGTTCTTC. It yields the protein CASRRLYNEQFF.

The chain carries TRBV20-1 and TRBJ2-1, with 8 bases identical to TRBD2. V lost 5 bases and J lost 6; bases outside the gene matches: 9. The length of the CDR3 is 14 residues. Germline V CDR1 and CDR2: DFQATT, SNEGSKA (reference sequence). CDR3 amino acids: CSARLSGTTNEQFF. CDR3 DNA sequence: TGCAGTGCTCGGCTTAGCGGGACGACCAATGAGCAGTTCTTC.

This clonotype has only one observation. The V call is TRBV2, the J call TRBJ2-2; perhaps TRBD2 as D (6 bases). Per germline, CDR1 SNHLY and CDR2 FYNNEI. The germline V and J ends were trimmed by 4 bases and 6 bases, with 6 bases remaining between them. The CDR3 is 12 amino acids. The CDR3 sequence is CASSGEAGELFF. The DNA for the CDR3 is TGTGCCAGCAGTGGGGAGGCCGGGGAGCTGTTTTTT.

V and J are TRBV5-6 and TRBJ2-7, with D uncertain. The CDR3 contains 11 residues. Germline V gives CDR1 SGHDT, CDR2 YYEEEE. V was trimmed by 2 bases and J by 5 bases, leaving 5 bases between them. CDR3 sequence reads: CASSLGHEQYF. The CDR3 DNA is TGTGCCAGCAGCTTAGGTCACGAGCAGTACTTC.

The chain carries TRBV18 and TRBJ2-7; D is perhaps TRBD1 (6 bases). V lost 4 bases, J lost 2 bases, and 12 bases lay in between. Germline V gene sequence: CDR1 KGHSH, CDR2 LQKENI. The CDR3 contains 14 residues. The CDR3 region has the DNA TGTGCCAGCTCACGCCGGGACACAACCTACGAGCAGTACTTC. This codes for CASSRRDTTYEQYF.

The V and J genes are TRBV29-1 and TRBJ1-2; D not certain. Germline CDR1 and CDR2: SQVTM and ANQGSEA. With 2 bases removed from V and 8 bases from J, the gap between germline ends came to 18 bases. The CDR3 is 14 residues long. CDR3 sequence: CSVETGRRMGGYTF. Here the CDR3 DNA reads TGCAGCGTTGAAACCGGACGGCGGATGGGGGGCTACACCTTC.

The chain uses TRBV20-1 and TRBJ2-3; 7 bases fit TRBD2. The germline V gene encodes CDR1 DFQATT and CDR2 SNEGSKA (reference sequence). The V segment lost 0 bases and the J segment 3 bases; nucleotides outside the gene matches: 12. CDR3 length: 17 amino acids. The CDR3 DNA sequence: TGCAGTGCTAGAGACACCCAACTAGCGATGTTGACAGATACGCAGTATTTT. Translation: CSARDTQLAMLTDTQYF.

The chain employs TRBV5-1 and TRBJ1-4; no reliable D call. V lost 4 bases, J lost 0 bases, and 10 bases lay in between. CDR3 size: 15 residues. Germline V CDR1 and CDR2: SGHRS, YFSETQ. The CDR3, as DNA: TGCGCCAGCAGCCCACGGGGAGCAACTAATGAAAAACTGTTTTTT. As protein: CASSPRGATNEKLFF.

A single count supports this clonotype. V and J are TRBV7-9 and TRBJ2-5; D remains unclear. Germline V gene sequence: CDR1 SEHNR, CDR2 FQNEAQ (reference sequence). V was trimmed by 3 bases and J by 5 bases, leaving 10 bases between them. This CDR3 is built from 13 residues. Written as DNA, the CDR3 is TGTGCCAGCAGCTTGGGTAGACGGGAGACCCAGTACTTC. This codes for CASSLGRRETQYF.